The subject of this entry is one T cell receptor beta chain. These data belong to a study of shared clonotypes between healthy human individuals. The length of the CDR3 is 14 residues. The germline V gene encodes CDR1 GTSNPN and CDR2 SVGIG (reference sequence). Division of CD4+ cells produced a CD45RA+ naive subset and a CD45RA-negative memory subset. Each replicate PCR on the sorted subsets used around 200 ng DNA (around 30,000 T cell genomes). Sequencing used immunoSEQ multiplex PCR; TCRdb keeps in-frame clones, though not all of them. The sample contains around 2.5 million clones, over 85% of which appear only once.

The chain joins TRBV30 to TRBJ2-5; tentative D call: TRBD1 (6 bases). The better agreement between TRBJ2-7 and the DNA end casts doubt on the J call. This TCR came from a man younger than 30 in good health. Some clones in this sample may be carry-over from other donors' samples. The sequenced sample consisted of naive CD4+ T cells from PBMCs. Subset: CD45RA+ positively selected. The CDR3 DNA follows: TGTGCCTGGAGTGTGGCACAGGGAAACTACGAGCAGTACTTC. As protein: CAWSVAQGNYEQYF.